The clone carrying this T cell receptor (beta chain) has more than one count but fewer than ten. Original processing methods: Estimates of nucleated cell counts were drawn from the amplification of reference gene primers. Some clones are missing from TCRdb's copy, which holds only in-frame ones; the method was immunoSEQ multiplex PCR. Clone size and the V and J calls come from that table; the DNA yielded D and trimming. The sample lists 200,000 to 250,000 clones, about 88% occurring once. These data are taken from a study of blood T cell repertoires in COVID-19. This CDR3 region has 14 residues. Losses at the gene ends were 8 bases for V and 7 bases for J; bases not matched to a gene: 9. Germline assignment: CDR1 MDHEN and CDR2 SYDVKM.

This sequence was found in a man aged 40-49 years with acute or convalescent COVID-19. This chain links TRBV28 with TRBJ1-5; 9 positions match TRBD1. The sequencing input was peripheral blood. The CDR3 DNA sequence: TGTGCCAGCGAGGACAGGGGAGAAAAACAGCCCCAGCATTTT. Translating gives CASEDRGEKQPQHF.